This T cell receptor (beta chain) was retrieved from a study of T cell responses to AZD1222 COVID-19 vaccine. The table came from immunoSEQ multiplex PCR; TCRdb's copy has only in-frame clones and leaves some out. The sample includes roughly 100,000 clones, about 81% seen only once; the top ten take approximately 15%. Germline assignment: CDR1 LGHDT and CDR2 YNNKEL (reference sequence). The germline V and J ends were trimmed by 2 bases and 8 bases, with 24 bases remaining between them. The CDR3 has 18 amino acids. This clone has more than one count but fewer than ten. The TCR sequence derives from an adult who received the AZD1222 COVID-19 vaccine. The sample consisted of peripheral blood, taken 28 days after the second AZD1222 dose. This chain joins TRBV3-1 (or the pseudogene TRBV3-2) and TRBJ1-4; D gene uncertain. Here the CDR3 reads CASSQNRTPGFLGEKLFF. Here the CDR3 DNA reads TGTGCCAGCAGCCAAAACCGGACCCCCGGTTTTCTAGGGGAAAAACTGTTTTTT.